Listed here is a single TCR beta chain. Its matching antigen is unknown. The data originate from a study of Ad26.COV2.S vaccination and SARS-CoV-2 variants. The protocol was immunoSEQ multiplex PCR, while the TCRdb copy is restricted to in-frame clones and leaves out a portion. Here the sample spans around 350,000 clones, just over 90% being singletons. Germline assignment: CDR1 SGHDN and CDR2 FVKESK. The CDR3 extends over 14 amino acids. The V and J ends lost 8 bases and 6 bases, in that order; junction bases with no gene match: 10. Regarding the study as a whole: Estimates derived from TCR breadth and depth analyses may have underestimated total T cell responses.

The TCR was taken from a human donor who had recovered from COVID-19. The gene calls are TRBV14 and TRBJ2-3; 8 nucleotides agree with TRBD2. Sequenced material: peripheral blood, taken after recovery from COVID-19. The CDR3 reads CASGGGGFSDTQYF. The CDR3 nucleotides read TGTGCCAGCGGCGGCGGGGGGTTCAGTGATACGCAGTATTTT.